These 24 T cell receptor beta chains originate from one sample sequenced in a study of cytomegalovirus exposure and HLA in healthy donors. The data were produced by immunoSEQ multiplex PCR, yet TCRdb's version contains in-frame clones alone and is incomplete. Of some 160,000 clones listed, more than 85% are singletons. Sequencing was done on a sample of PBMCs. The source of these receptors is a man aged 18 to 30 in good health and CMV-seronegative.

There are many counts of this clone. This chain joins TRBV29-1 and TRBJ2-1; D perhaps matches TRBD1 (5 bases). The CDR3 is made up of 14 amino acids. V was pared by 4 bases and J by 3 bases, with 13 bases between. Germline values: CDR1 SQVTM, CDR2 ANQGSEA. The CDR3 is CSVGPRQGYNEQFF. The CDR3 DNA is TGCAGCGTTGGCCCCCGCCAGGGCTACAATGAGCAGTTCTTC.

The chain couples TRBV19 to TRBJ2-3; TRBD2 agrees at 9 bases. The trim removed 5 bases at V and 1 base at J, leaving 13 bases unmatched. The CDR3 spans 18 residues. The V gene's germline CDR1 is LNHDA and CDR2 SQIVND (reference sequence). As DNA, the CDR3 is TGTGCCAGTAGTCACTCCAGTCGCGGGAGGGTAGGCACAGATACGCAGTATTTT. Translation gives CASSHSSRGRVGTDTQYF.

The chain uses TRBV27 and TRBJ1-5, with a possible D match to TRBD1 (6 bases). V gave up 4 bases and J gave up 6 bases, with 13 bases separating them. In germline, CDR1 is MNHEY, CDR2 SMNVEV (reference sequence). The CDR3 runs to 14 residues. The CDR3 loop reads CASSYTGTSQPQHF. CDR3 nucleotide sequence: TGTGCCAGCAGTTATACAGGGACCAGTCAGCCCCAGCATTTT.

The V call is TRBV5-6, the J call TRBJ2-4; 7 nucleotides agree with TRBD1. Germline V gene sequence: CDR1 SGHDT, CDR2 YYEEEE. This CDR3 is 15 amino acids long. The V segment lost 4 bases and the J segment 7 bases; nucleotides outside the gene matches: 11. CDR3 loop: CASSRDDRAINIQYF. In DNA form, the CDR3 reads TGTGCCAGCAGCCGAGACGACAGGGCTATCAACATTCAGTACTTC.

The CDR3 region has the DNA TGTGCCAGCAGTTACCCCCGGACTAGCGGCTTCTACGAGCAGTACGTC. It encodes CASSYPRTSGFYEQYV. This chain uses TRBV6-5 with TRBJ2-7, with 10 positions matching TRBD2. J was trimmed by 3 bases and V by 2 bases; bases with no gene match: 7. This CDR3 region has 16 residues. Germline V gene lookup returns CDR1 MNHEY and CDR2 SVGAGI.

This chain connects TRBV10-2 to TRBJ1-2, with 8 nucleotides matching TRBD1. CDR3 length equals 16 residues. Germline CDR1 WSHSY, CDR2 SAAADI. J gave up 5 bases and V 1 base, and 9 bases lay outside the gene matches. The CDR3 reads CASSELFGQGIYGYTF. CDR3 nucleotide sequence: TGCGCCAGCAGTGAGTTATTTGGACAGGGAATTTATGGCTACACCTTC.

The rearrangement links TRBV10-3 to TRBJ2-5, with D hard to call. Looked up from germline, CDR1 is ENHRY and CDR2 is SYGVKD. V was pared by 2 bases and J by 2 bases, with 3 bases between. This CDR3 is built from 12 residues. The CDR3 sequence is CAISEPQETQYF. The CDR3 coding sequence is TGTGCCATCAGTGAGCCGCAAGAGACCCAGTACTTC.

The chain carries TRBV6-5 and TRBJ1-3, with D perhaps matching TRBD1 (6 bases). The CDR3 is 14 residues long. Trimming stripped 6 bases from V and 2 bases from J, with 11 bases between. Germline V CDR1 and CDR2: MNHEY, SVGAGI. CDR3 sequence (DNA): TGTGCCAGCAGGAAACAGGGAGCTGGAAACACCATATATTTT. Its translation: CASRKQGAGNTIYF.

The rearrangement joins TRBV7-3 to TRBJ1-2; 9 nucleotides line up with TRBD1. CDR1 and CDR2 (germline): SGHTA, FQGTGA. This CDR3 comprises 15 residues. V lost 5 bases and J lost 8; bases outside the gene matches: 12. The CDR3 region has the DNA TGTGCCAGCAGCCCTTCCGGGACAGGGTCGAGCGGCTACACCTTC. Translating gives CASSPSGTGSSGYTF. Variable domain in full (rest from reference TRBV7-3 and TRBJ1-2): GAGVSQTPSNKVTEKGKYVELRCDPISGHTALYWYRQSLGQGPEFLIYFQGTGAADDSGLPNDRFFAVRPEGSVSTLKIQRTERGDSAVYLCASSPSGTGSSGYTFGSGTRLTVV.

This clone was detected only a few times. The chain carries TRBV19 and TRBJ1-6; 11 positions agree with TRBD1. Trimming at V came to 4 bases and at J to 2 bases, leaving 4 bases not matched to a gene. The CDR3 totals 17 residues. The germline V gene encodes CDR1 LNHDA and CDR2 SQIVND (reference sequence). The DNA for the CDR3 is TGTGCCAGTAGTAGGGACAGGGGGAATGCCTATAATTCACCCCTCCACTTT. This gives the protein CASSRDRGNAYNSPLHF.

The chain couples TRBV4-1 to TRBJ2-1, with a weak D call TRBD1 (5 bases). The CDR3 loop spans 12 amino acids. V lost 4 bases and J lost 9, with 10 bases in between. Germline assignment: CDR1 MGHRA and CDR2 YSYEKL. The CDR3 nucleotides are TGCGCCAGCAGCCGAACGCAGGGTGAGCAGTTCTTC. This translates into CASSRTQGEQFF.

This clone came up once. This rearrangement joins TRBV10-1 to TRBJ2-1; weak D call: TRBD2 (6 bases). Per germline, CDR1 WNHNN and CDR2 SYGVQD (reference sequence). This CDR3 has 13 amino acids. V lost 4 bases and J 8 bases, leaving 12 bases between the germline ends. CDR3 nucleotides: TGCGCCAGCAGTGGGGTCAGGGAGGATGAGCAGTTCTTC. Its protein product is CASSGVREDEQFF.

Regarding this clone: The DNA is left out, because the CDR3 cannot be placed on it with certainty; the CDR3 is given as TCRdb lists it. This CDR3 reads CASSKVGAGIFYEQYV. The genes are TRBV21-1 and TRBJ2-7; the DNA was not compared with TRBD2, the D call given in the table. TRBV21-1 is recorded as a pseudogene. The CDR3 has 16 residues if both end residues are counted.

The rearrangement links TRBV5-1 to TRBJ2-2; 11 bases line up with TRBD2. The germline V gene has CDR1 SGHRS and CDR2 YFSETQ. The ends lost 1 base at V and 4 bases at J; junction bases unmatched: 3. The length of the CDR3 is 16 residues. The CDR3 nucleotides read TGCGCCAGCAGCTTGCCGCTAGCGGGGGGCACCGGGGAGCTGTTTTTT. As protein: CASSLPLAGGTGELFF.

The chain recombines TRBV6-1 with TRBJ2-7; 7 bases are shared with TRBD1. Germline CDR1 is MNHNS and CDR2 is SASEGT. V shed 7 bases, J shed 7 bases, and the junction held 10 bases outside the gene matches. The CDR3 sequence is 13 residues long. The CDR3 is CASTEGQVQEQYF. For the CDR3, the DNA is TGTGCCAGCACCGAAGGACAGGTTCAAGAGCAGTACTTC.

The chain couples TRBV5-1 to TRBJ2-3, with TRBD1 identical over 7 bases. CDR1 SGHRS and CDR2 YFSETQ come from the germline V gene. The V gene end was trimmed by 4 bases and the J gene end by 4 bases; junction bases not matched to a gene: 6. This CDR3 is built from 14 residues. The CDR3 protein is CASSNGQAPDTQYF. The CDR3 DNA follows: TGCGCCAGCAGCAACGGACAGGCGCCAGATACGCAGTATTTT.

The chain links TRBV6-1 to TRBJ1-5; D is uncertain. Germline V CDR1 and CDR2: MNHNS, SASEGT. Trimming stripped 3 bases from V and 5 bases from J, with 14 bases between. The length of the CDR3 is 15 residues. The CDR3 DNA sequence: TGTGCCAGCAGTGAGTCCAGGTACATGGATCAGCCCCAGCATTTT. This sequence encodes CASSESRYMDQPQHF.

In this sample, this clone turned up once. The genes are TRBV6-1 and TRBJ1-2, with D unclear. Germline V gene sequence: CDR1 MNHNS, CDR2 SASEGT. This CDR3 region has 15 residues. Trimming shortened V by 7 bases and J by 8 bases, and 23 bases separated the two germline ends. CDR3 sequence (DNA): TGTGCCAGCACCGCCCTGGTGGAGGGCGGAAAAGGCTACACCTTC. Protein product: CASTALVEGGKGYTF.

V gene TRBV6-1 combines with J gene TRBJ2-3; D is perhaps TRBD2 (6 bases). This CDR3 is 13 amino acids long. Between the trimmed V and J ends, which lost 1 base and 5 bases, there was a span of 7 bases. Germline CDR1 is MNHNS and CDR2 is SASEGT. CDR3 sequence: CASSEVGGDTQYF. The CDR3, as DNA: TGTGCCAGCAGTGAAGTGGGGGGAGATACGCAGTATTTT.

The V call is TRBV27, the J call TRBJ1-3, with D possibly TRBD1 on 5 matching bases. Germline V CDR1 and CDR2: MNHEY, SMNVEV (reference sequence). Deletions cut 6 bases from V and 2 bases from J, with 11 bases between. The CDR3 runs 14 residues. Here the CDR3 DNA reads TGTGCCAGCAGACCCGGGGGTCCTGGAAACACCATATATTTT. This encodes CASRPGGPGNTIYF.

J is TRBJ2-7 and V is TRBV6-5; weak D call: TRBD1 (6 bases). Germline values: CDR1 MNHEY, CDR2 SVGAGI. The CDR3 is made up of 15 amino acids. Trimming stripped 5 bases from V and 2 bases from J, with 16 bases between. The CDR3 sequence: CASSTRDKGAYEQYF. CDR3 coding DNA: TGTGCCAGCAGTACCCGGGACAAAGGGGCCTACGAGCAGTACTTC.

This sequence joins TRBV30 and TRBJ2-1; 8 bases fit TRBD2. The V gene end was trimmed by 7 bases and the J gene end by 4 bases; junction bases not matched to a gene: 15. The V gene's germline CDR1 is GTSNPN and CDR2 SVGIG (reference sequence). This CDR3 contains 16 residues. The CDR3 nucleotides are TGTGCCTCTAAACCGGGGGGGCTTACTCTTTACAATGAGCAGTTCTTC. Translating gives CASKPGGLTLYNEQFF.

This clone was counted a single time. The rearrangement uses TRBV5-1 and TRBJ2-3; 15 nucleotides line up with TRBD2. J was trimmed by 1 base and V by 4 bases; bases with no gene match: 4. This CDR3 has 17 amino acids. Per the germline V gene, CDR1 is SGHRS and CDR2 is YFSETQ. The CDR3 region has the DNA TGCGCCAGCAGCCGGACTAGCGGGGGGGCCGGCACAGATACGCAGTATTTT. Its translation is CASSRTSGGAGTDTQYF.

The chain employs TRBV5-4 and TRBJ2-2, with 13 bases fitting TRBD2. This CDR3 has 17 residues. With V trimmed by 1 base and J by 7 bases, 7 bases remained unmatched. Germline CDR1 is SGHNT and CDR2 is YYREEE (reference sequence). Here the CDR3 DNA reads TGTGCCAGCAGCTTGAGGTCGGGACTAGCGGGATTCGGGGAGCTGTTTTTT. It encodes CASSLRSGLAGFGELFF.